A single T cell receptor (beta chain) is shown here with its context. The data stem from a study of control samples from healthy donors and cancer patients. This table comes from immunoSEQ multiplex PCR, and its TCRdb copy is limited to in-frame clones, with some not included. The data hold under 70,000 clones, with approximately 90% observed a single time. The material sequenced was PBMCs. This clonotype was obtained from a man aged 55 to 69 with head and neck cancer.

DNA of the CDR3: TGCAGTGCTAGTAACTCAGGGGAATCTTCTCTCTATGGCTACACCTTC. Translated: CSASNSGESSLYGYTF. The rearrangement links TRBV20-1 to TRBJ1-2; TRBD1 might be the D (6 bases). The CDR3 is 16 residues long. The germline gives CDR1 DFQATT, CDR2 SNEGSKA (reference sequence). Trimming removed 3 bases at V and 4 bases at J, with 21 bases between.